Listed below are T cell receptor beta chains from one sample, sequenced in a study of shared clonotypes between healthy human individuals. Profiling relied on immunoSEQ multiplex PCR, and the TCRdb table lists in-frame clones only, not all of them. This sample has some 1,900,000 clones, with around 96% found just once. The sample was naive CD8+ T cells sorted from blood. The receptors were sampled from a man younger than 35 in good health. The CDR3 runs from the conserved cysteine through the conserved F or W. A D gene is named only where the DNA matches it firmly.

j_call,d_call,v_call,cdr3_nt,cdr3_aa
TRBJ2-7,TRBD1,TRBV7-2,TGTGCCAGCAGCTTCGGACAGGGTTCCTACGAGCAGTACTTC,CASSFGQGSYEQYF
TRBJ2-2,-,TRBV13,TGTGCCAGCAGCTTAGGACTAGCAATAGACACCGGGGAGCTGTTTTTT,CASSLGLAIDTGELFF
TRBJ2-3,TRBD1,TRBV5-1,TGCGCCAGCAGCATTGGGACAGCCAGCACAGATACGCAGTATTTT,CASSIGTASTDTQYF
TRBJ2-7,-,TRBV29-1,TGCAGCGTTGAAGGGGAAGGGGCGAGGGAGCAGTACTTC,CSVEGEGAREQYF
TRBJ1-1,TRBD1,TRBV2,TGTGCCAGCAGCCCCGAAGGGACAGGGGGCATGGACACTGAAGCTTTCTTT,CASSPEGTGGMDTEAFF
TRBJ2-1,TRBD2,TRBV9,TGTGCCAGCAGCGTTGCTAGCGGATACGAGCAGTTCTTC,CASSVASGYEQFF
TRBJ2-7,-,TRBV11-2,TGTGCCAGCTCAGTGGAGGGGACCTACGAGCAGTACTTC,CASSVEGTYEQYF
TRBJ2-7,-,TRBV28,TGTGCCAGCAGTTTAGTCGGACTGGGCAGCGAGCAGTACTTC,CASSLVGLGSEQYF
TRBJ2-5,TRBD1,TRBV12-5,TGTGCTAGTGGTTTGGACTACAGGGGGCGGGAGACCCAGTACTTC,CASGLDYRGRETQYF
TRBJ2-7,-,TRBV4-1,TGCGCCAGCAGCCAAGTTGGCTACGAGCAGTACTTC,CASSQVGYEQYF
TRBJ2-1,-,TRBV9,TGTGCCAGCAGCCCGAGAAATTTAGGCTACAATGAGCAGTTCTTC,CASSPRNLGYNEQFF
TRBJ1-2,TRBD1,TRBV11-2,TGTGCCAGCAGCTTAGGAGCAGGGGGTGTTTTTAACTATGGCTACACCTTC,CASSLGAGGVFNYGYTF
TRBJ2-5,-,TRBV7-9,TGTGCCAGCAGTCCGGTCCAAGAGACCCAGTACTTC,CASSPVQETQYF
TRBJ2-7,TRBD2,TRBV19,TGTGCCAGTAGTATGCTAGCGGAGAGCTCCTACGAGCAGTACTTC,CASSMLAESSYEQYF
TRBJ2-7,-,TRBV5-4,TGTGCCAGCAGCATCCGGGAGCCCTACGAGCAGTACTTC,CASSIREPYEQYF
TRBJ2-2,-,TRBV30,TGTGCCTGGAGCCACGGGGAGGAGGGCACCGGGGAGCTGTTTTTT,CAWSHGEEGTGELFF
TRBJ1-4,TRBD1,TRBV9,TGTGCCAGCAGCGTAGGTGGGGACAGTAATGAAAAACTGTTTTTT,CASSVGGDSNEKLFF
TRBJ2-3,-,TRBV11-2,TGTGCCAGCAGCTTAGATCACGGGACGGTAGATACGCAGTATTTT,CASSLDHGTVDTQYF
TRBJ2-7,-,TRBV5-5,TGTGCCAGCAGCTGGTTGGGCGGGGGCACTTACGAGCAGTACTTC,CASSWLGGGTYEQYF
TRBJ1-4,-,TRBV6-5,TGTGCCAGCAGTAAAGGGGGGAGGGATGAAAAACTGTTTTTT,CASSKGGRDEKLFF
TRBJ2-1,-,TRBV27,TGTGCCAGCAGTTTATCATCAAGTAACAATGAGCAGTTCTTC,CASSLSSSNNEQFF
TRBJ1-1,TRBD1,TRBV7-9,TGTGCCAGCAGCGAGGGACAGACGAACACTGAAGCTTTCTTT,CASSEGQTNTEAFF